These 25 T cell receptor beta chains came from one sample sequenced in a study of CD8 T cells in ankylosing spondylitis (dated by TCRdb to 2015 to 2018). Libraries were prepared through 5' RACE. Sequencing took place on an Illumina HiSeq 2500. TCRdb cleaned the public reads at Q25 with fastp, built clones with MiXCR and kept in-frame beta chains. Duplicate CDR3 protein sequences are folded into a single record with the most common DNA and genes. The sample table holds approximately 350,000 distinct CDR3 sequences, of which around 15% were seen once. The ten largest clonotypes hold about 1% of the sample. The sample was blood, either unsorted or a sorted T cell fraction (not recorded which). The receptors shown here come from a male donor with ankylosing spondylitis or in good health (not recorded which).

The CDR3 here is CASSFGVLAGGYTDTQYF. The CDR3 nucleotides read TGTGCCAGCAGCTTTGGTGTCCTAGCGGGAGGGTACACAGATACGCAGTATTTT. The chain couples TRBV11-2 to TRBJ2-3, with 12 bases matching TRBD2. Germline values: CDR1 SGHAT, CDR2 FQNNGV. The CDR3 totals 18 residues. V shed 3 bases and J 2 bases; nucleotides not matched to a gene: 9. Combining the CDR3 with reference TRBV11-2 and TRBJ2-3 gives the whole variable domain EAGVAQSPRYKIIEKRQSVAFWCNPISGHATLYWYQQILGQGPKLLIQFQNNGVVDDSQLPKDRFSAERLKGVDSTLKIQPAKLEDSAVYLCASSFGVLAGGYTDTQYFGPGTRLTVL.

This sequence joins TRBV7-9 and TRBJ2-3; 9 nucleotides line up with TRBD1. CDR1 and CDR2 from the germline V gene are SEHNR and FQNEAQ (reference sequence). V lost 2 bases to trimming and J lost 8 bases; unmatched junction nucleotides: 11. The CDR3 has 16 residues. CDR3 amino acids: CASSLLGTGQWATQYF. The CDR3 coding sequence is TGTGCCAGCAGCTTACTGGGGACAGGGCAGTGGGCTACGCAGTATTTT.

Ten or more counts support this clonotype. CDR3: CASSLPGNTEAFF. The CDR3 bases are TGTGCCAGCAGTTTGCCCGGGAACACTGAAGCTTTCTTT. V gene TRBV28 combines with J gene TRBJ1-1; unclear D gene. This CDR3 is 13 amino acids long. Germline V lookup: CDR1 MDHEN, CDR2 SYDVKM. Trimming took 3 bases from V and 1 from J, leaving 6 bases between them.

About this clonotype itself: At one end the junction does not follow the germline gene, possibly because of a read error. The V and J genes are TRBV27 and TRBJ2-2; tentatively, D is TRBD1 (6 bases). This CDR3 region has 15 residues. Germline CDR1 reads MNHEY; CDR2 reads SMNVEV (reference sequence). CDR3 sequence: CASSFSTGNAGELFF. CDR3 bases: TGTGCCAGCAGTTTTTCTACAGGGAACGCCGGGGAGCTGTTTTTT.

This chain links TRBV27 with TRBJ2-4; the D is unclear. Germline V CDR1 and CDR2: MNHEY, SMNVEV (reference sequence). Between the trimmed V and J ends, which lost 2 bases and 3 bases, there was a span of 2 bases. This CDR3 spans 12 amino acids. This CDR3 is CASSLVKNIQYF. The CDR3 DNA reads TGTGCCAGCAGTTTAGTCAAAAACATTCAGTACTTC.

The sample holds a few counts of this clonotype. The V call is TRBV3-1, the J call TRBJ2-7; TRBD2 agrees at 9 bases. V dropped 4 bases and J dropped 6; count of bases not matched to a gene: 13. Germline CDR1 is LGHDT and CDR2 is YNNKEL (reference sequence). This CDR3 contains 16 residues. The CDR3 nucleotides read TGTGCCAGCAGCCTCACCCCTTATAGCGGGAGCCCCGAGCAGTACTTC. Translating gives CASSLTPYSGSPEQYF.

Many counts were recorded for this clonotype. This chain links TRBV10-3 with TRBJ2-3, with TRBD1 identical over 10 bases. The trim removed 3 bases at V and 6 bases at J, leaving 6 bases unmatched. CDR3 length equals 15 residues. CDR1 is ENHRY, CDR2 SYGVKD, per germline. Here the CDR3 reads CAISDRDRGRDTQYF. CDR3 in DNA: TGTGCCATCAGTGACCGGGACAGGGGTCGGGATACGCAGTATTTT.

This clonotype was counted once. This sequence joins TRBV11-2 and TRBJ2-5, with no clear D. This CDR3 contains 14 residues. Trimming took off 2 bases at V and 6 bases at J, with 13 bases between the two ends. The V gene's germline CDR1 is SGHAT and CDR2 FQNNGV. CDR3 bases: TGTGCCAGCAGCTTAAGTAGAGTAGGGAAGACCCAGTACTTC. Encoded protein: CASSLSRVGKTQYF.

The chain is built from TRBV6-2 or TRBV6-3 and TRBJ1-1; perhaps TRBD1 as D (6 bases). The CDR3 spans 13 residues. CDR1 is MNHEY and CDR2 is SVGEGT in the germline V gene. Trimming left V 7 bases short and J 1 base short, with 10 bases between. The CDR3 DNA is TGTGCCAGCATCGGACAGACGAACACTGAAGCTTTCTTT. Its translation: CASIGQTNTEAFF.

V usage is TRBV20-1 and J usage is TRBJ2-5, with D perhaps matching TRBD1 (8 bases). Germline assignment: CDR1 DFQATT and CDR2 SNEGSKA (reference sequence). Between the trimmed V and J ends, which lost 5 bases and 3 bases, there was a span of 16 bases. This CDR3 is built from 14 residues. The CDR3 DNA reads TGCAGTGCTCCCGGACAGGGAGGGGAAGAGACCCAGTACTTC. The encoded protein is CSAPGQGGEETQYF.

This clonotype was recorded at least ten times. The chain carries TRBV29-1 and TRBJ2-5; TRBD2 agrees at 7 bases. This CDR3 contains 12 residues. Germline V gene data show CDR1 as SQVTM and CDR2 as ANQGSEA. The J segment lost 5 bases and the V segment lost 7 bases, leaving 7 bases of the junction unmatched. This CDR3 is CSAGGTAETQYF. CDR3 sequence (DNA): TGCAGCGCGGGGGGTACCGCGGAGACCCAGTACTTC.

In this sample, this clonotype turned up a few times. The chain recombines TRBV12-3 or TRBV12-4 with TRBJ2-1, with D uncertain. This CDR3 region has 11 residues. Trimming took 4 bases from V and 8 from J, leaving 6 bases between them. CDR3 in amino acids: CASSSVDEQFF. CDR3 in DNA: TGTGCCAGCAGTTCGGTAGATGAGCAGTTCTTC.

There are a few counts of this clonotype. The J gene is TRBJ1-2, the V gene TRBV6-1; TRBD1 aligns across 9 bases. Germline lookup yields CDR1 MNHNS and CDR2 SASEGT. V lost 7 bases, J lost 5 bases, and 11 bases stayed unmatched. CDR3 length: 15 amino acids. The CDR3 region is CASTREGQGLYGYTF. Written as DNA, the CDR3 is TGTGCCAGCACCAGGGAGGGACAGGGCCTTTATGGCTACACCTTC.

The table lists this clonotype with a few counts. This chain uses TRBV10-3 with TRBJ1-1; D remains unclear. This CDR3 spans 13 amino acids. V dropped 2 bases and J dropped 1 base, with 5 bases sitting between them. CDR1 ENHRY and CDR2 SYGVKD come from the germline V gene. The chain's CDR3 is CAISENGNTEAFF. Here the CDR3 DNA reads TGTGCCATCAGTGAGAATGGGAACACTGAAGCTTTCTTT.

This clonotype was seen a handful of times. The chain couples TRBV7-9 to TRBJ2-4; D remains ambiguous. The germline V gene has CDR1 SEHNR and CDR2 FQNEAQ (reference sequence). The CDR3 consists of 15 residues. Deletions cut 1 base from V and 7 bases from J, with 14 bases between. The CDR3: CASSLVSGGGNIQYF. CDR3 bases: TGTGCCAGCAGCTTAGTATCTGGCGGCGGTAACATTCAGTACTTC.

The chain joins TRBV5-1 to TRBJ2-7, with 9 bases fitting TRBD1. CDR1 and CDR2 from the germline V gene are SGHRS and YFSETQ. The CDR3 loop spans 14 amino acids. V dropped 4 bases and J dropped 5; count of bases not matched to a gene: 7. DNA for the CDR3: TGCGCCAGCAGCCCGGGACAGGGAGGCAACGAGCAGTACTTC. Amino acid sequence: CASSPGQGGNEQYF.

This clonotype was detected a few times. The chain combines TRBV12-5 with TRBJ1-3; a possible D gene is TRBD1 (5 bases). The length of the CDR3 is 14 residues. V dropped 3 bases and J dropped 2 bases, with 8 bases sitting between them. Germline assignment: CDR1 LGHNT and CDR2 FRNRAP. The DNA of the CDR3 is TGTGCTAGTGGTTTTGGAGGGGCTGGAAACACCATATATTTT. This translates into CASGFGGAGNTIYF.

The rearrangement links TRBV7-2 to TRBJ2-5; no firm D call. The V end was cut by 0 bases, the J end by 5 bases, with 13 bases between. The CDR3 runs to 15 residues. Germline CDR1 is SGHTA and CDR2 is FQGNSA. CDR3 amino acids: CASSLAGSIGETQYF. The CDR3 nucleotides are TGTGCCAGCAGCTTAGCCGGCAGTATTGGGGAGACCCAGTACTTC.

The chain links TRBV3-1 to TRBJ1-1; the D gene is possibly TRBD1 (6 bases). The CDR3 is 14 residues long. The germline V and J ends were trimmed by 4 bases and 7 bases, with 16 bases remaining between them. The germline CDR1 and CDR2 sequences are LGHDT and YNNKEL (reference sequence). The CDR3 loop reads CASSPGQLVSEAFF. The DNA for the CDR3 is TGTGCCAGCAGCCCCGGACAGCTCGTAAGTGAAGCTTTCTTT.

The chain combines TRBV15 with TRBJ2-3; TRBD1 aligns across 9 bases. This CDR3 region has 15 residues. CDR1 is LNHNV, CDR2 YYDKDF, per germline (reference sequence). With V trimmed by 3 bases and J by 9 bases, 10 bases remained unmatched. CDR3 nucleotide sequence: TGTGCCACCAGCAGGGTCCAGGTCGGGACAGGGACGCAGTATTTT. Amino acids: CATSRVQVGTGTQYF.

The genes are TRBV4-2 and TRBJ1-5; D is unclear. Germline assignment: CDR1 LGHNA and CDR2 YNFKEQ. The CDR3 has 15 amino acids. V lost 0 bases, J lost 7 bases, and 13 bases lay in between. This CDR3 reads CASSQDWGAAQPQHF. The CDR3 nucleotides read TGTGCCAGCAGCCAAGATTGGGGAGCGGCCCAGCCCCAGCATTTT.

Ten or more counts support this clonotype. J is TRBJ1-2 and V is TRBV6-1, with D hard to call. This CDR3 comprises 14 residues. V was cut by 1 base and J by 3 bases, with 9 bases left in between. Germline lookup yields CDR1 MNHNS and CDR2 SASEGT. The CDR3 loop reads CASSEVYFDYGYTF. CDR3 nucleotides: TGTGCCAGCAGTGAAGTATACTTCGACTATGGCTACACCTTC.

This chain uses TRBV12-3 or TRBV12-4 with TRBJ1-5, with 9 bases lining up with TRBD1. Trimming removed 6 bases from V and 4 bases from J; junction bases left unmatched: 7. The CDR3 length is 15 residues. CDR3 region: CASSGDREGNQPQHF. The CDR3 DNA follows: TGTGCCAGCAGCGGGGACAGGGAAGGAAATCAGCCCCAGCATTTT.

The J gene is TRBJ1-1, the V gene TRBV6-1; 7 positions agree with TRBD1. The germline V gene encodes CDR1 MNHNS and CDR2 SASEGT. The CDR3 consists of 17 residues. Trimming removed 3 bases from V and 4 bases from J; junction bases left unmatched: 14. CDR3 protein: CASSDLTGTAWSTEAFF. The CDR3 DNA is TGTGCCAGCAGTGACCTGACAGGGACCGCGTGGAGCACTGAAGCTTTCTTT.

J is TRBJ2-5 and V is TRBV11-2, with D perhaps TRBD1 (5 bases). Trimming removed 2 bases from V and 1 base from J, with 14 bases in between. This CDR3 region has 16 residues. Germline V gives CDR1 SGHAT, CDR2 FQNNGV. The CDR3 reads CASSLRAGLGQETQYF. DNA of the CDR3: TGTGCCAGCAGCTTAAGGGCAGGGTTGGGCCAAGAGACCCAGTACTTC.